This TCR beta chain was documented in a study of identical twins. Regarding the study as a whole: Low generation probability was overrepresented in out-of-frame alpha sequences shared by twins. High-abundance cord blood beta clonotypes had fewer insertions; memory repertoires showed none.

MiXCR, applied by TCRdb to the 5' RACE reads, yields one record per CDR3 protein. The data contain about 720,000 distinct CDR3 sequences, 8.6% of them seen just once; the ten biggest clones take up around 0.98%. This clonotype was observed a few times. The target antigen is unknown. The germline V gene encodes CDR1 MNHEY and CDR2 SVGAGI. This CDR3 comprises 17 residues. With V trimmed by 4 bases and J by 0 bases, 7 bases remained unmatched. Healthy Caucasians supplied all donations. The sample was also linked to a second study, of yellow fever vaccine responses in identical twins.

The receptor comes from a woman between 18 and 29 years old in good health. V gene TRBV6-5 combines with J gene TRBJ2-3; 10 positions match TRBD2. Sequences were obtained from PBMCs. CDR3 in amino acids: CASSSSSTSGSTDTQYF. CDR3 nucleotide sequence: TGTGCCAGCAGTTCCTCTTCGACTAGCGGGAGCACAGATACGCAGTATTTT.